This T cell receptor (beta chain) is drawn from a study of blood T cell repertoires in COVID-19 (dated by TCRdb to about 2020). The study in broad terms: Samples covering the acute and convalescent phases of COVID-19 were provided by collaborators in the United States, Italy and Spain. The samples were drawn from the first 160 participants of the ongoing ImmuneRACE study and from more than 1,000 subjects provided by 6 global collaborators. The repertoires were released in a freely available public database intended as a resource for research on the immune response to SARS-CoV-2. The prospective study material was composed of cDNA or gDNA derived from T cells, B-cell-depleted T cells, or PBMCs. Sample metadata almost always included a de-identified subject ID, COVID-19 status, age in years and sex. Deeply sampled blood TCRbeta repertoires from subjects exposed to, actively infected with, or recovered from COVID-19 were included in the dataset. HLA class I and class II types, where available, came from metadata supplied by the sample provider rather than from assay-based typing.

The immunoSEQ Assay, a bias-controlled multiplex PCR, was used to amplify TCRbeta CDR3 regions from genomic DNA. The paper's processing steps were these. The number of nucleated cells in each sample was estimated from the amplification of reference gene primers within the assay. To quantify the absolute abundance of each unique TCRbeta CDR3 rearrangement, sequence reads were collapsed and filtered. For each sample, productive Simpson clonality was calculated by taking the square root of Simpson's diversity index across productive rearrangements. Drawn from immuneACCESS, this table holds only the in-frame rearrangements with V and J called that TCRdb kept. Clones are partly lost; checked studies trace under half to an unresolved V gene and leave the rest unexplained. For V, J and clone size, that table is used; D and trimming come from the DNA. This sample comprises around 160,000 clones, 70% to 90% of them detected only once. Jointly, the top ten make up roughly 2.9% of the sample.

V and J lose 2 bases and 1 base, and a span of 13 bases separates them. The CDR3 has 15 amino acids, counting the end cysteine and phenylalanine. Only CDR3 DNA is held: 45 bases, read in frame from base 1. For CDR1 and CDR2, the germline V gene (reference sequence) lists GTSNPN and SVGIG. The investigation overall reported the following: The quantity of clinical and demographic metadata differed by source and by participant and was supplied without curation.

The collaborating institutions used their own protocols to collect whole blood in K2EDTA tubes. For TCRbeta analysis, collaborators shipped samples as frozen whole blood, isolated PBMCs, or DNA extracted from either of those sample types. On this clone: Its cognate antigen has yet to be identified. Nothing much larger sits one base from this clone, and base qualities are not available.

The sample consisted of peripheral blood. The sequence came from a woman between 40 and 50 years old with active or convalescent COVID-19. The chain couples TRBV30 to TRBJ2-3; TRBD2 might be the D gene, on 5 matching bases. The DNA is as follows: TGTGCCTGGAGTCCGAGGGTCTCCCGCACAGATACGCAGTATTTT. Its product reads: CAWSPRVSRTDTQYF.